This T cell receptor (beta chain) was recorded in a study of regulatory T cells in long-lasting Graves disease. The CDR3 is 15 amino acids. V was clipped by 7 bases and J by 5 bases, with 20 bases between them. Germline V lookup: CDR1 MGHRA, CDR2 YSYEKL. Described time point: newly diagnosed GD, antithyroid drugs for less than 3 months. PBMCs provided the RNA from which the TCR library was made. This clonotype was observed a few times. Combining iRepertoire HTBI primers with Arm-PCR of CDR3 regions, the authors built TCR beta libraries. TCRdb reanalysed the multiplex PCR reads using MiXCR and keeps one entry per CDR3 protein. The data contain 300,000 to 400,000 distinct CDR3 sequences, roughly 16% of them singletons.

This receptor was identified in a female donor with Graves disease. This chain uses TRBV4-1 with TRBJ2-5, with D possibly matching TRBD2 (7 bases). The sequenced sample was peripheral blood mononuclear cells (PBMCs), obtained at new diagnosis, from a patient treated with antithyroid drugs. The CDR3 sequence: CASTQRGGNVETQYF. The CDR3 bases are TGCGCCAGCACCCAGAGGGGGGGGAACGTTGAGACCCAGTACTTC.